The 5 T cell receptor beta chains listed next were all sequenced from one sample in a study of T cells after yellow fever vaccination. Each CDR3 protein gets one entry after TCRdb re-called the 5' RACE reads with MiXCR. Of under 80,000 distinct CDR3 sequences in the sample, less than 8.5% were seen once. The sample here was CD8+ T cells sorted from PBMCs, taken 15 days after the yellow fever booster vaccination. The source of these receptors is a man under 40 who received the YFV17D yellow fever vaccine.

At least ten counts were recorded for this clonotype. Here the CDR3 reads CASSISSDTSYEQYF. CDR3 bases: TGTGCCAGTAGTATATCTTCGGACACCTCCTACGAGCAGTACTTC. The chain carries TRBV19 and TRBJ2-7; D is possibly TRBD1 (5 bases). This CDR3 is built from 15 residues. Germline CDR1 is LNHDA and CDR2 is SQIVND (reference sequence). Trimming removed 2 bases at V and 0 bases at J, with 11 bases between.

This clonotype was seen many times. The chain uses TRBV12-5 and TRBJ2-3; D remains ambiguous. The CDR3 has 15 amino acids. Germline V gene sequence: CDR1 LGHNT, CDR2 FRNRAP. The V end was cut by 6 bases, the J end by 4 bases, with 17 bases between. CDR3 residues: CASGPGPLGADTQYF. The CDR3 nucleotides are TGTGCTAGTGGACCCGGACCGCTGGGCGCAGATACGCAGTATTTT. The full variable domain, completed using reference TRBV12-5 and TRBJ2-3, is DARVTQTPRHKVTEMGQEVTMRCQPILGHNTVFWYRQTMMQGLELLAYFRNRAPLDDSGMPKDRFSAEMPDATLATLKIQPSEPRDSAVYFCASGPGPLGADTQYFGPGTRLTVL.

This clonotype is categorized as medium-sized. This chain links TRBV21-1 with TRBJ2-1; the DNA was not compared with TRBD2, the D call given in the table. TRBV21-1 is labeled a pseudogene. This CDR3 has 17 amino acids. The CDR3 protein is CASSKSRTLLFDNEQFF. Written as DNA, the CDR3 is TGTGCCAGCAGCAAAAGTAGGACTCTCCTTTTCGACAATGAGCAGTTCTTC.

This clonotype has ten or more counts. V usage is TRBV6-2 or TRBV6-3 and J usage is TRBJ2-1, with D unclear. Germline V gene data show CDR1 as MNHEY and CDR2 as SVGEGT. There are 12 residues in the CDR3. V shed 0 bases and J shed 8 bases, with 5 bases lying between them. In DNA, the CDR3 is TGTGCCAGCAGTTACTCTATCGATGAGCAGTTCTTC. This codes for CASSYSIDEQFF.

Ten or more counts support this clonotype. The rearrangement uses TRBV10-3 and TRBJ2-1; the D gene is possibly TRBD2 (5 bases). From germline, CDR1 is ENHRY and CDR2 SYGVKD. V was trimmed by 6 bases and J by 0 bases, leaving 12 bases between them. The CDR3 loop spans 15 amino acids. CDR3 amino acids: CAIRVGESSYNEQFF. DNA for the CDR3: TGTGCCATCAGGGTCGGGGAGAGCTCCTACAATGAGCAGTTCTTC.